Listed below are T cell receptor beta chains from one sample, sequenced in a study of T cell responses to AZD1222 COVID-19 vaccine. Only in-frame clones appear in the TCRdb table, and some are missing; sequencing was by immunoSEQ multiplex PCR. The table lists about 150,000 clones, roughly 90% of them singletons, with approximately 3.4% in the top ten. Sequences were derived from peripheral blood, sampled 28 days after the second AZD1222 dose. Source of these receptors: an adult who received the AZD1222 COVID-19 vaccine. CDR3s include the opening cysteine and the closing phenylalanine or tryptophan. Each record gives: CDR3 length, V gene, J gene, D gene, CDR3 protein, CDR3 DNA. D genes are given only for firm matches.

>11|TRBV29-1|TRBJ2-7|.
CSVLLNIEQYF
TGCAGCGTTCTGCTAAATATCGAGCAGTACTTC
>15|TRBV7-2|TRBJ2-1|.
CASSLDSSSYNEQFF
TGTGCCAGCAGCTTAGACAGTAGCTCCTACAATGAGCAGTTCTTC
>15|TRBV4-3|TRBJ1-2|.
CASSQDEFKQLGYTF
TGCGCCAGCAGCCAAGACGAGTTCAAACAACTAGGCTACACCTTC
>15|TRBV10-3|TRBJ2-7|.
CAISKLSGSNYEQYF
TGTGCCATCAGTAAGCTTTCCGGATCCAACTACGAGCAGTACTTC
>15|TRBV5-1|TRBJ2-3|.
CASSFEGTLGDTQYF
TGCGCCAGCAGCTTTGAGGGGACCCTCGGAGATACGCAGTATTTT
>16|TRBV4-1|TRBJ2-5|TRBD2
CASRKGAGRDPETQYF
TGCGCCAGCAGGAAAGGGGCCGGGAGGGACCCAGAGACCCAGTACTTC
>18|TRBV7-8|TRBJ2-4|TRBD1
CASSSPSVRDRGLNIQYF
TGTGCCAGCAGCTCTCCATCAGTTCGGGACAGGGGGCTTAACATTCAGTACTTC
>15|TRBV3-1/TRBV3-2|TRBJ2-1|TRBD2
CASSQLSGGDNEQFF
TGTGCCAGCAGCCAACTTTCGGGAGGGGACAATGAGCAGTTCTTC
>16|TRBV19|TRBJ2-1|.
CASSMGGQWVYNEQFF
TGTGCCAGTAGTATGGGAGGACAGTGGGTATACAATGAGCAGTTCTTC
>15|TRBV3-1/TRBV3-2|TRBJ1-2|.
CASSPPGLTGAGYTF
TGTGCCAGCAGCCCACCGGGATTAACCGGGGCTGGCTACACCTTC